This T cell receptor (beta chain) was captured by sequencing in a study of chemoradiotherapy in HPV16-positive cancers (dated by TCRdb to the early 2020s). Notes on the research overall: Candidate HPV-specific T-cell clones and common TCR motifs were defined through functional T-cell assays on cells from two HPV16-positive patients. The study asked whether T-cell immunity to the HPV oncoproteins E6 and E7 changes during chemoradiotherapy and whether this immunity affects survival. TCR repertoires from roughly 93 patients with HPV-related cancers were then used to track the candidate HPV-specific TCRs and motifs.

Repertoires were sampled repeatedly over the course of chemoradiotherapy so that clonal expansion in the tumor microenvironment could be followed. The full study reports these points: The functional definition of HPV-specific T cells was derived from only two HPV16-positive patients, and the survival association was reported for HPV16-positive patients. In HPV16-positive patients, expansion of HPV-responsive T cells during chemoradiotherapy was associated with improved recurrence-free survival. Expansion of candidate HPV-specific clones and E7-related TCR motifs was observed in the tumor microenvironment during treatment, whereas no such expansion was observed for non-HPV-specific T cells.

The V end gives up 6 bases and the J end 4 bases, leaving 7 bases in the junction not matched to a gene. CDR1 and CDR2 (LNHDA, SQIVND) derive from the germline V gene (reference sequence). Measured from the cysteine to the phenylalanine, the CDR3 is 14 residues long. Left in the record is the CDR3 DNA by itself, 42 bases read in frame from the first base. This clone was counted a few times. It lacks a known antigen. Within one base of it there is no much larger clone, and no base qualities were kept. Libraries were built with the immunoSEQ multiplex PCR assay. As stored in TCRdb, this immuneACCESS dataset retains in-frame rearrangements with V and J assigned. A fraction of the clones does not appear; measured against another copy, unresolved V genes explain less than half of the discrepancy, and the remainder lacks a known reason. The sample table lists roughly 7,900 clones, 70% to 90% of them with a count of one. The top ten constitute over 1.5% of the sample.

The sample here was taken from a patient who underwent chemoradiotherapy. The chain links TRBV19 with TRBJ2-7, and TRBD2 matches 9 of the central bases. This TCR derives from a human donor with HPV-associated anogenital cancer. The DNA sequence follows: TGTGCCAGTAGCCCGGGACTAGCCTCGTACGAGCAGTACTTC. This translates into CASSPGLASYEQYF.